The 6 T cell receptor beta chains listed next were all sequenced from one sample in a study of T-cell memory formation after mild COVID-19. TCRdb re-derived calls from the 5' RACE reads in MiXCR, one entry per CDR3 protein. Among almost 250,000 distinct CDR3 sequences listed, 15% were seen once. Sequenced input: PBMCs or a T cell subset sorted from them (not recorded which). These receptor sequences come from an adult woman who had mild COVID-19 (a few samples of this study predate the infection). Cell type and time point are not known.

This clonotype was counted at least ten times. The rearrangement joins TRBV4-2 to TRBJ1-2, with 9 bases fitting TRBD1. Germline assignment: CDR1 LGHNA and CDR2 YNFKEQ. V trimming: 4 bases; J trimming: 2 bases; junction bases outside the gene matches: 5. The CDR3 extends over 15 amino acids. The CDR3 region is CASSPPGQGNYGYTF. CDR3 DNA sequence: TGTGCCAGCAGCCCTCCAGGACAGGGGAACTATGGCTACACCTTC.

This clonotype has just a few counts. The J gene is TRBJ1-1, the V gene TRBV28; 9 nucleotides align to TRBD1. The CDR3 has 14 amino acids. Germline values: CDR1 MDHEN, CDR2 SYDVKM. J was trimmed by 7 bases and V by 3 bases; bases with no gene match: 6. CDR3 bases: TGTGCCAGCAGTTTTCCCTCGGGACAGGGTGAAGCTTTCTTT. Encoded protein: CASSFPSGQGEAFF.

This clonotype came up a few times. This sequence joins TRBV5-1 and TRBJ1-2; 10 nucleotides match TRBD1. The trim removed 0 bases at V and 4 bases at J, leaving 3 bases unmatched. The CDR3 loop spans 15 amino acids. Germline CDR1 reads SGHRS; CDR2 reads YFSETQ. This CDR3 is CASSLGDRGPYGYTF. CDR3 DNA: TGCGCCAGCAGCTTGGGGGACAGGGGTCCCTATGGCTACACCTTC.

This clonotype was seen a few times. The genes are TRBV20-1 and TRBJ2-1; 10 nucleotides match TRBD2. Germline values: CDR1 DFQATT, CDR2 SNEGSKA (reference sequence). The ends lost 2 bases at V and 7 bases at J; junction bases unmatched: 14. This CDR3 spans 17 amino acids. The CDR3 coding sequence is TGCAGTGCTAGATATTCCGGGCTAGCGGGAGTAAAGAATGAGCAGTTCTTC. This gives the protein CSARYSGLAGVKNEQFF.

The chain's CDR3 is CATSRDLGENIQYF. The DNA for the CDR3 is TGTGCCACCAGCAGAGATCTGGGAGAAAACATTCAGTACTTC. The genes are TRBV15 and TRBJ2-4; a possible D gene is TRBD2 (5 bases). Germline CDR1 is LNHNV and CDR2 is YYDKDF (reference sequence). The CDR3 is 14 residues long. V was cut by 0 bases and J by 5 bases, with 8 bases left in between.

The genes are TRBV3-1 and TRBJ2-7; D unclear. Germline V CDR1 and CDR2: LGHDT, YNNKEL (reference sequence). The CDR3 sequence is 14 residues long. V was shortened by 3 bases and J by 5 bases, with 14 bases between the two germline ends. Here the CDR3 DNA reads TGTGCCAGCAGCCAGGGCCAGGCGTCCAACGAGCAGTACTTC. This sequence encodes CASSQGQASNEQYF.